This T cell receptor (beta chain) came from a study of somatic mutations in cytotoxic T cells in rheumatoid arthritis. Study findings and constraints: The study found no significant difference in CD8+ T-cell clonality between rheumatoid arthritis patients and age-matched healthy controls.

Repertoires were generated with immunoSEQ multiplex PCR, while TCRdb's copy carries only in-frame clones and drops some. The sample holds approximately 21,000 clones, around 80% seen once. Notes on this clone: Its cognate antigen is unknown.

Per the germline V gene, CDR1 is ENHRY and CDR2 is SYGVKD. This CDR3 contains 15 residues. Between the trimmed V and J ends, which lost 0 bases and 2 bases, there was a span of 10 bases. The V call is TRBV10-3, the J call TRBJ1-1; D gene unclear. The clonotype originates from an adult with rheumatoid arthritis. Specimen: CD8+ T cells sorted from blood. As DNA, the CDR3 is TGTGCCATCAGTGAGTCGCAAGGGTTTAACACTGAAGCTTTCTTT. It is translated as CAISESQGFNTEAFF.